This T cell receptor (beta chain) appears in the sequencing data of a study of breast tumors, draining lymph nodes, adjacent tissues. Notes on the study in general: Data fit most tumor T cells coming from lymph node, expanding in tumor.

Via MiXCR, TCRdb re-called the multiplex PCR reads, giving one row per CDR3 protein. The sample carries about 200,000 distinct CDR3 sequences, about 32% recorded once. A remark on this clonotype: Its antigen remains unidentified.

Breast cancer patients provided tissue from their axillary draining lymph nodes. V was trimmed by 4 bases and J by 6 bases, leaving 17 bases between them. Germline assignment: CDR1 SGHRS and CDR2 YFSETQ. CDR3 length: 15 amino acids. The V and J genes are TRBV5-1 and TRBJ2-1, with D perhaps matching TRBD2 (6 bases). The sequencing sample was made of axillary lymph node tissue. This receptor was taken from a female donor with breast cancer. Some clones in this sample may be carry-over from other donors' samples. DNA of the CDR3: TGCGCCAGCAGCCGCGGGACGGGAGTTTCCAATGAGCAGTTCTTC. Its translation is CASSRGTGVSNEQFF.